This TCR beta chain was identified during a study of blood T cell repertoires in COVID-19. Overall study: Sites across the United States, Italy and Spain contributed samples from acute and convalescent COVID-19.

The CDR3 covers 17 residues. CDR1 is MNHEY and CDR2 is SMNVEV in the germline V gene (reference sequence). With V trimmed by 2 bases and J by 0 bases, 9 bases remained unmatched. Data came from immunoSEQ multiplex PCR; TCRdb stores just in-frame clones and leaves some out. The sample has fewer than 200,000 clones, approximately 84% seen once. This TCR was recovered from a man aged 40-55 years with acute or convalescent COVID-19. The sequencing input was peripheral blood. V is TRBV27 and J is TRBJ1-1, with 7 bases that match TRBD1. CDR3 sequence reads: CASSLKGAPPMNTEAFF. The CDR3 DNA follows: TGTGCCAGCAGTTTAAAGGGGGCTCCTCCGATGAACACTGAAGCTTTCTTT.